This T cell receptor beta chain appears in the sequencing data of a study of technical replicates of blood from several donors. Repertoires were generated with immunoSEQ multiplex PCR, while TCRdb's copy carries only in-frame clones and drops some. The sample contains approximately 60,000 clones, roughly 89% of which appear only once. Trimming pared 4 bases from V and 6 bases from J, leaving 18 bases between. The length of the CDR3 is 16 residues. From germline, CDR1 is SEHNR and CDR2 FQNEAQ (reference sequence). The source of this sequence is a human donor in good health. Some clones in this sample may be carry-over from other donors' samples. The chain couples TRBV7-9 to TRBJ2-2; maybe TRBD2 (6 bases). Sequenced sample: PBMCs. CDR3: CASSWGGTAGSGELFF. The CDR3 DNA reads as TGTGCCAGCAGCTGGGGCGGGACGGCGGGGTCCGGGGAGCTGTTTTTT.